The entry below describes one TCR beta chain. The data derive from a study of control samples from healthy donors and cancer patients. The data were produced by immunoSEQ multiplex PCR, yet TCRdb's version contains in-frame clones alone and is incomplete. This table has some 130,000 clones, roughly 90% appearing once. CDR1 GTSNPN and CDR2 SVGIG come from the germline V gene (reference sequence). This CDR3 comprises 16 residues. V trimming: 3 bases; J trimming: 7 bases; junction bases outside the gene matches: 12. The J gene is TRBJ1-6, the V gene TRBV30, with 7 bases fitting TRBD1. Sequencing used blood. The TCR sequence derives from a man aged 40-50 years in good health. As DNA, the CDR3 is TGTGCCTGGAGCAGGGGGAGGGGGGGCCGAAATTCACCCCTCCACTTT. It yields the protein CAWSRGRGGRNSPLHF.